These 5 T cell receptor beta chains came from one sample sequenced in a study of blood T cells in healthy people across ages. Primed by a sample-barcoded 5' primer and a J-beta primer mix, a second PCR proceeded for about 7 to 12 cycles. TCRdb reanalysed the 5' RACE reads using MiXCR and keeps one entry per CDR3 protein. Among about 970,000 distinct CDR3 sequences listed, about 53% were seen once. Input material: blood. These receptors originate from a woman aged 60 to 75 in good health.

This clonotype was picked up a small number of times. The genes are TRBV6-6 and TRBJ2-3, with TRBD2 matching over 7 bases. Trimming removed 2 bases from V and 0 bases from J; junction bases left unmatched: 8. Germline CDR1 reads MNHNY; CDR2 reads SVGAGI (reference sequence). The CDR3 consists of 17 residues. The CDR3 loop is CASSYRREAPSTDTQYF. The DNA for the CDR3 is TGTGCCAGCAGTTACCGCCGGGAGGCCCCTAGCACAGATACGCAGTATTTT.

This clonotype was seen a handful of times. The V gene is TRBV6-5, the J gene TRBJ2-7; no firm D call. V was shortened by 0 bases and J by 2 bases, with 8 bases between the two germline ends. This CDR3 region has 14 residues. Germline-derived CDR1 and CDR2 are MNHEY and SVGAGI. CDR3 sequence: CASSYSKGTYEQYF. Written as DNA, the CDR3 is TGTGCCAGCAGTTACTCTAAGGGTACCTACGAGCAGTACTTC.

In this sample, this clonotype turned up a few times. The chain is built from TRBV10-3 and TRBJ2-3; D is undetermined. V was cut by 5 bases and J by 4 bases, with 10 bases left in between. CDR1 is ENHRY and CDR2 is SYGVKD in the germline V gene. The CDR3 covers 13 residues. CDR3 DNA: TGTGCCATCAGTAGTTACCAAGCAGATACGCAGTATTTT. Its protein product is CAISSYQADTQYF.

CDR3 sequence reads: CSAPVLQGAVYGYTF. CDR3 coding DNA: TGCAGTGCCCCAGTCCTACAGGGGGCGGTTTATGGCTACACCTTC. V and J are TRBV20-1 and TRBJ1-2; TRBD1 matches at 9 bases. Trimming took 6 bases from V and 5 from J; bases not matched to a gene: 13. CDR3 size: 15 residues. Germline CDR1 reads DFQATT; CDR2 reads SNEGSKA (reference sequence).

V gene TRBV3-1 combines with J gene TRBJ2-5; D call uncertain. Trimming took 1 base from V and 3 from J, leaving 6 bases between them. The CDR3 sequence is 13 residues long. Germline V gene sequence: CDR1 LGHDT, CDR2 YNNKEL (reference sequence). This CDR3 is CASSQASKETQYF. The DNA of the CDR3 is TGTGCCAGCAGCCAAGCAAGTAAAGAGACCCAGTACTTC.